These T cell receptor beta chains were read from a single sample in a study of T cell responses to AZD1222 COVID-19 vaccine. Sequencing was performed with immunoSEQ multiplex PCR; in TCRdb, only in-frame clones are kept and a portion is missing. The table lists 150,000 to 200,000 clones, 85% to 95% of them singletons. Sequencing used peripheral blood, obtained 28 days after the second dose of the MenACWY control vaccine. All receptors come from an adult who received the MenACWY meningococcal vaccine as a control. Each CDR3 is given without its conserved first and last residue. The listing skips clone size in some rows; elsewhere it reads once, few, many or a size class.

clone_size | v_call | cdr3_aa
NA | TRBV7-9 | ASSSGAGTNEKLF
NA | TRBV7-9 | ASSLQAYEQY
NA | TRBV6-5 | ASRNRGWNTEAF
NA | TRBV19 | ASRGQGHSSPLH
NA | TRBV19 | ASSMVGYNEQF
NA | TRBV7-9 | ASSSGQGVGNQPQH
NA | TRBV19 | ASSPRQSSPYEQY
NA | TRBV7-2 | ASSSDRGGQPQH
few | TRBV5-1 | ASSLPRDSGNTIY
NA | TRBV2 | ASRPPGGLNTEAF
NA | TRBV9 | ASSEGPLSNTEAF
NA | TRBV7-9 | ASSLAGLDAF
NA | TRBV24-1 | ATRASGTGELF
once | TRBV5-1 | ASSVGGDYNEQF
once | TRBV12-3/TRBV12-4 | ASSLQGGYEQY
once | TRBV18 | ASSPSGTQAGEQY
once | TRBV3-1/TRBV3-2 | ASSDGQGGNNQPQH
NA | TRBV19 | ASSIEGDTQY
NA | TRBV4-1 | ASSHATGATTYGYT
once | TRBV6-1 | ASSETRRAQGEQY